Listed below are T cell receptor beta chains from one sample, sequenced in a study of blood T cells in healthy people across ages. In TCRdb, the 5' RACE reads were re-called with MiXCR into one record per CDR3 protein. The sample holds hundreds of thousands of distinct CDR3 sequences; 29% are singletons and the top ten take around 16%. What was sequenced was blood. Every receptor here comes from a woman of 80 years or more in good health. Both conserved end residues are trimmed from each CDR3.

>TRBJ2-2|TRBV7-2
ASSPTTTGELF
>TRBJ2-3|TRBV24-1
ATSDFRGYTDTQY
>TRBJ1-6|TRBV12-3/TRBV12-4
ASRDTGYNSPLH
>TRBJ2-7|TRBV7-2
ASSQDPGTGGRQQY
>TRBJ2-1|TRBV20-1
SARVVGTSGSSNEQF
>TRBJ2-1|TRBV5-5
ASSSPTSGLAGIKF
>TRBJ2-5|TRBV7-9
ASSPPPTYEETQY
>TRBJ1-2|TRBV3-1
ASSQADRGLNYGYT
>TRBJ2-7|TRBV6-5
ASRGTVQDEQY
>TRBJ2-1|TRBV18
ASQAERNNEQF
>TRBJ2-7|TRBV20-1
SARGGGALGEQY
>TRBJ1-1|TRBV11-2
ASIPTDNFEAF
>TRBJ1-5|TRBV18
ASSPPKTGGRQPQH
>TRBJ1-1|TRBV5-1
ASSLGDRKPEAF
>TRBJ1-2|TRBV4-3
ASSQEPTGVGANYGYT
>TRBJ2-3|TRBV7-2
ASSYQQTLAVGHANTQY
>TRBJ1-5|TRBV2
ASSAVRGGNQPQH
>TRBJ2-4|TRBV7-2
ASSLAGRGGAKNIQY
>TRBJ1-6|TRBV11-3
ASSLTLSSYNSPLH
>TRBJ1-1|TRBV10-3
AIRSGLNMNTEAF
>TRBJ2-7|TRBV7-4
ASSPQDRAYEQY
>TRBJ1-4|TRBV30
AAPGGNNEKLF
>TRBJ2-7|TRBV5-6
ASSLGWGSYEQY
>TRBJ1-1|TRBV5-1
ASSHRGEEAF
>TRBJ2-6|TRBV7-9
ASSFKGDRGGANVLT
>TRBJ2-7|TRBV6-1
ASSEMASGPYEQY
>TRBJ2-3|TRBV24-1
ATSGQGHDTQY
>TRBJ1-1|TRBV18
ASSPWQGNRGTEAF
>TRBJ1-1|TRBV7-2
ASSKTGGNTEAF